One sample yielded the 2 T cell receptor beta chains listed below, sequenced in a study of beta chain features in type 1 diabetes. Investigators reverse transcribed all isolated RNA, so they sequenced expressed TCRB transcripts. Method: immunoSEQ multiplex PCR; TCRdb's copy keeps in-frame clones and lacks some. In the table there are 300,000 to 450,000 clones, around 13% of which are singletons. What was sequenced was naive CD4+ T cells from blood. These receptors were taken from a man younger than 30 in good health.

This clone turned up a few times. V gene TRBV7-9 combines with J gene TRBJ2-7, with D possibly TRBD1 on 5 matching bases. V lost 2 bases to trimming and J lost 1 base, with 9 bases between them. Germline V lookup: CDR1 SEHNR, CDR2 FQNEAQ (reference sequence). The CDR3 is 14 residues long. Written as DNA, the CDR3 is TGTGCCAGCAGCTTACAGGGCTGGTCCTACGAGCAGTACTTC. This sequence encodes CASSLQGWSYEQYF. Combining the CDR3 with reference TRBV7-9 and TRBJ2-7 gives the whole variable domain DTGVSQNPRHKITKRGQNVTFRCDPISEHNRLYWYRQTLGQGPEFLTYFQNEAQLEKSRLLSDRFSAERPKGSFSTLEIQRTEQGDSAMYLCASSLQGWSYEQYFGPGTRLTVT.

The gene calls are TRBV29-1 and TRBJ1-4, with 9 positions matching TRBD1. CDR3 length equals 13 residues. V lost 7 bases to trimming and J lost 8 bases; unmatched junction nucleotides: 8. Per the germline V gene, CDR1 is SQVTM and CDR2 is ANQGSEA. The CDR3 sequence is CSAEGDRDEKLFF. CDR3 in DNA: TGCAGCGCCGAGGGGGACAGGGACGAAAAACTGTTTTTT.